This T cell receptor beta chain came from a study of shared T cell receptors in the human thymus. TCRdb keeps only in-frame clones here, not all; method: immunoSEQ multiplex PCR. The table records fewer than 700,000 clones, 88% of them present only once. The CDR3 runs to 18 residues. V lost 4 bases, J lost 1 base, and 22 bases lay in between. Germline values: CDR1 MNHEY, CDR2 SMNVEV (reference sequence). These data were also reused for a study on human thymus T cells. That work contributes: It was from resections taken during corrective heart surgery that the thymus tissue came. Use of V and J genes seemed skewed within the thymic and blood repertoires.

The V and J genes are TRBV27 and TRBJ1-1; D may be TRBD1 (6 bases). This TCR came from a boy under two years old with a congenital heart defect. Sequenced input: thymocytes. CDR3 loop: CASSSSPDRRLGNTEAFF. CDR3 DNA: TGTGCCAGCAGTTCTAGCCCGGACAGACGGCTAGGGAACACTGAAGCTTTCTTT.